The rows below give T cell receptor beta chains drawn from one sample of a study of blood T cell repertoires in COVID-19. Measured with immunoSEQ multiplex PCR; TCRdb has only the in-frame clones, and not every one. The sample records about 250,000 clones, about nine tenths being singletons. Sequenced material: peripheral blood. These receptors all stem from a woman aged 25 to 45 with active or convalescent COVID-19. Each CDR3 is given without its conserved first and last residue.

V gene,J gene,CDR3 protein
TRBV27,TRBJ1-1,ASSRLAEARTEAF
TRBV7-2,TRBJ2-3,ASSFQLAGATDTQY
TRBV6-5,TRBJ2-7,ASSRRTGNYEQY
TRBV12-3/TRBV12-4,TRBJ1-6,ASSLGDRSPLH
TRBV19,TRBJ1-2,ASSPIGVGYGYT
TRBV7-8,TRBJ2-1,ASSLVRETEQF
TRBV29-1,TRBJ1-1,SVYHRTGEAF
TRBV28,TRBJ1-2,ASSLEFGAGDLYGYT
TRBV18,TRBJ1-1,ASSSISAGDGAF
TRBV30,TRBJ2-1,AWSVQGAIYNEQF
TRBV5-1,TRBJ2-7,ASSPRGVGSYEQY
TRBV7-9,TRBJ1-1,ASSSQGRQGMNTEAF
TRBV5-4,TRBJ2-1,ASSLASGGDEQF
TRBV24-1,TRBJ2-2,ATRTSGGAGELF
TRBV5-6,TRBJ2-2,ASSLFPTGKAGELF
TRBV12-3/TRBV12-4,TRBJ1-2,ASSPWGGNGYT
TRBV6-5,TRBJ1-1,ASSSPTAWAEAF
TRBV3-1/TRBV3-2,TRBJ1-2,ASSQDRGVYYGYT
TRBV6-5,TRBJ1-5,ASSKQGRDQPQH
TRBV30,TRBJ1-4,AWSVQGGEKLF
TRBV6-2/TRBV6-3,TRBJ2-5,ASSSRTSVRGETQY
TRBV5-1,TRBJ2-7,ASSLFGTGGYEQY
TRBV18,TRBJ2-5,ASSYLISGNQETQY
TRBV19,TRBJ2-3,ASSIRTLSTDTQY
TRBV30,TRBJ1-5,AWSRQYNQPQH
TRBV19,TRBJ1-5,ASSIVPLTGGNQPQH
TRBV6-5,TRBJ2-3,ASSYGSPGGGDTQY
TRBV7-2,TRBJ2-5,ASSLRTGPEGETQY
TRBV30,TRBJ1-6,AWSPSSSYNSPLH
TRBV6-1,TRBJ1-4,ASSDRRGGNEKLF
TRBV27,TRBJ1-5,ASSLSPGGNQPQH
TRBV7-9,TRBJ2-1,ASSIPAGGRSGYNEQF
TRBV19,TRBJ1-2,ASRSRGIYGYT
TRBV3-1/TRBV3-2,TRBJ2-3,ASSQVAGSDTQY
TRBV27,TRBJ1-5,ASSLMGNRGQPQH
TRBV12-3/TRBV12-4,TRBJ2-3,ASGDREPF
TRBV28,TRBJ2-3,ASSFPRQGGSRTQY
TRBV7-8,TRBJ1-5,ASSLIAGGEQPQH
TRBV6-5,TRBJ2-1,ASSYSAGGFYNEQF
TRBV6-6,TRBJ1-5,AADRLSNQPQH
TRBV5-4,TRBJ2-3,ASSTGTHGGGTQY
TRBV28,TRBJ2-5,ASRTGEQTQY
TRBV5-8,TRBJ2-3,ATQLLAGARKN
TRBV12-3/TRBV12-4,TRBJ1-5,ASSLTNQPQH
TRBV30,TRBJ1-4,AWTLGQGDGKLF
TRBV15,TRBJ1-4,ATSRRQFMISNEKLF
TRBV4-3,TRBJ1-6,ASSRTGGAGGSPLH
TRBV6-2/TRBV6-3,TRBJ1-2,ASSYSRQGVLGYGYT